One sample yielded the 24 T cell receptor beta chains listed below, sequenced in a study of identical twins (TCRdb year 2016). The library was built by means of 5' RACE. This sample was sequenced with an Illumina HiSeq 2000. TCRdb trimmed the raw reads at Q25, called clones with MiXCR and kept productive beta chains. Records with the same CDR3 protein are collapsed into one entry carrying the most frequent genes and DNA. For this sample there are approximately 410,000 distinct CDR3 sequences; less than 20% appear just once. The top ten clones comprise around 10% of the sample. Material for sequencing was naive T cells sorted from blood. The cell subset or site label for this specimen denotes: cells isolated with a human naive T-cell isolation kit. Receptors were obtained from a man between 45 and 60 years old in good health.

The rearrangement uses TRBV20-1 and TRBJ2-7; maybe TRBD1 (7 bases). The germline gives CDR1 DFQATT, CDR2 SNEGSKA (reference sequence). The CDR3 extends over 13 amino acids. V lost 4 bases to trimming and J lost 2 bases, with 12 bases between them. CDR3 region: CSATQGGPYEQYF. The CDR3 DNA reads as TGCAGTGCTACGCAGGGGGGCCCCTACGAGCAGTACTTC.

The chain has TRBV7-2 and TRBJ2-7, with 8 nucleotides matching TRBD1. V was clipped by 3 bases and J by 1 base; unmatched bases: 5. There are 15 residues in the CDR3. Germline V gene sequence: CDR1 SGHTA, CDR2 FQGNSA. The CDR3 DNA sequence: TGTGCCAGCAGCTTCACAGGGGGGAGTTCCTACGAGCAGTACTTC. It yields the protein CASSFTGGSSYEQYF.

V is TRBV4-2 and J is TRBJ1-4; 7 bases match TRBD1. Germline lookup yields CDR1 LGHNA and CDR2 YNFKEQ. The CDR3 covers 16 residues. With V trimmed by 2 bases and J by 3 bases, 6 bases remained unmatched. CDR3 in DNA: TGTGCCAGCAGCCAAAGCCGGACAGGATCTAATGAAAAACTGTTTTTT. This encodes CASSQSRTGSNEKLFF.

The rearrangement uses TRBV20-1 and TRBJ2-7; 10 nucleotides match TRBD2. The CDR3 runs to 15 residues. CDR1 is DFQATT and CDR2 is SNEGSKA in the germline V gene (reference sequence). With V trimmed by 3 bases and J by 4 bases, 9 bases remained unmatched. The DNA for the CDR3 is TGCAGTGCTAGTACACTAGCGGGACGAAATTACGAGCAGTACTTC. It specifies CSASTLAGRNYEQYF.

This clonotype was detected many times. The chain combines TRBV5-6 with TRBJ2-2, with 9 bases identical to TRBD1. With 4 bases clipped from V and 5 bases from J, the junction kept 9 bases outside the gene matches. The germline V gene has CDR1 SGHDT and CDR2 YYEEEE. CDR3 length: 16 residues. This CDR3 is CASSGAGTGRTGELFF. CDR3 DNA: TGTGCCAGCAGCGGGGCAGGGACAGGGCGAACCGGGGAGCTGTTTTTT.

This clonotype was counted ten times or more. The chain has TRBV10-1 and TRBJ2-1; D uncertain. V dropped 8 bases and J dropped 2 bases, with 13 bases sitting between them. The CDR3 covers 14 residues. The germline V gene has CDR1 WNHNN and CDR2 SYGVQD (reference sequence). CDR3 nucleotides: TGCGCCAGCTCCGACTGGGCGGCCTACAATGAGCAGTTCTTC. This sequence encodes CASSDWAAYNEQFF.

The gene calls are TRBV5-8 and TRBJ2-7, with D possibly being TRBD1 (6 bases). The CDR3 has 13 residues. V was pared by 5 bases and J by 4 bases, with 13 bases between. Looked up from germline, CDR1 is SGHTS and CDR2 is YDEGEE. The CDR3 DNA sequence: TGTGCCAGCAGAAATAAGGGGGTTTACGAGCAGTACTTC. Encoded protein: CASRNKGVYEQYF.

At least ten counts were recorded for this clonotype. The chain's CDR3 is CASSPRQGMDGYTF. CDR3 nucleotide sequence: TGTGCCAGCAGCCCTCGACAGGGGATGGATGGCTACACCTTC. This chain uses TRBV7-9 with TRBJ1-2, with 8 bases aligning to TRBD1. The CDR3 length is 14 residues. Germline loops: CDR1 SEHNR, CDR2 FQNEAQ (reference sequence). With V trimmed by 5 bases and J by 6 bases, 8 bases remained unmatched.

This clonotype was counted many times. The chain recombines TRBV7-2 with TRBJ2-7, with 8 nucleotides matching TRBD2. Germline CDR1 and CDR2: SGHTA and FQGNSA. V lost 0 bases, J lost 5 bases, and 3 bases stayed unmatched. The CDR3 totals 14 residues. DNA for the CDR3: TGTGCCAGCAGCTTAGCGGGACTAGTCGACGAGCAGTACTTC. Amino acids: CASSLAGLVDEQYF.

This clonotype has a count of ten or more. The chain recombines TRBV4-2 with TRBJ2-7, with D perhaps being TRBD1 or TRBD2 (5 bases each). The CDR3 contains 18 residues. Germline CDR1 is LGHNA and CDR2 is YNFKEQ. Between the trimmed V and J ends, which lost 0 bases and 4 bases, there was a span of 22 bases. The CDR3 region is CASSQDWGGFVRGYEQYF. The CDR3 DNA sequence: TGTGCCAGCAGCCAAGATTGGGGCGGATTCGTTAGAGGGTACGAGCAGTACTTC.

The rearrangement links TRBV5-1 to TRBJ2-1; TRBD1 is a possible D gene (6 bases). With 1 base removed from V and 6 bases from J, the gap between germline ends came to 11 bases. CDR1 is SGHRS and CDR2 is YFSETQ in the germline V gene. This CDR3 has 14 amino acids. The CDR3 is CASSLMGAGNEQFF. CDR3 DNA: TGCGCCAGCAGCTTGATGGGGGCTGGCAATGAGCAGTTCTTC. Filled out from reference TRBV5-1 and TRBJ2-1, the complete variable domain reads KAGVTQTPRYLIKTRGQQVTLSCSPISGHRSVSWYQQTPGQGLQFLFEYFSETQRNKGNFPGRFSGRQFSNSRSEMNVSTLELGDSALYLCASSLMGAGNEQFFGPGTRLTVL.

This clonotype was seen only a few times. The chain joins TRBV6-2 or TRBV6-3 to TRBJ2-2; no reliable D call. This CDR3 contains 15 residues. The germline V gene encodes CDR1 MNHEY and CDR2 SVGEGT. V lost 2 bases and J 6 bases, leaving 13 bases between the germline ends. The chain's CDR3 is CASSYIVGLAGELFF. Written as DNA, the CDR3 is TGTGCCAGCAGTTACATCGTAGGGTTGGCCGGGGAGCTGTTTTTT.

The gene calls are TRBV6-1 and TRBJ1-1; D perhaps matches TRBD1 (5 bases). V was clipped by 6 bases and J by 4 bases, with 12 bases between them. The CDR3 is 13 amino acids. CDR1 MNHNS and CDR2 SASEGT come from the germline V gene. The CDR3 coding sequence is TGTGCCAGCAGACCCCCGGGGGGCACTGAAGCTTTCTTT. Translation gives CASRPPGGTEAFF.

This clonotype showed up many times. The chain combines TRBV5-1 with TRBJ1-1; 7 nucleotides align to TRBD1. The germline V gene has CDR1 SGHRS and CDR2 YFSETQ. V was clipped by 0 bases and J by 6 bases; unmatched bases: 5. The CDR3 runs to 14 residues. CDR3 bases: TGCGCCAGCAGCTTGGCCGGACAGGATCCTGAAGCTTTCTTT. This codes for CASSLAGQDPEAFF.

The CDR3 nucleotides are TGTGCCAGCAGTCCCCGGGACTACACCCAAGAGACCCAGTACTTC. This encodes CASSPRDYTQETQYF. The gene calls are TRBV2 and TRBJ2-5; 7 bases match TRBD2. Losses at the gene ends were 5 bases for V and 1 base for J; bases not matched to a gene: 7. Germline V gene sequence: CDR1 SNHLY, CDR2 FYNNEI. This CDR3 is built from 15 residues.

This clonotype was counted a few times. As DNA, the CDR3 is TGCGCCAGCAGCGGAGGACAGGGGTGGGAGACCCAGTACTTC. This sequence encodes CASSGGQGWETQYF. The chain couples TRBV5-1 to TRBJ2-5, with TRBD1 identical over 9 bases. CDR1 and CDR2 (germline): SGHRS, YFSETQ. The CDR3 consists of 14 residues. Germline trimming cut 4 bases from V and 5 bases from J; bases unmatched to any gene: 6.

This clonotype was seen more than once but under ten times. This chain joins TRBV6-5 and TRBJ2-7; 8 nucleotides agree with TRBD1. V lost 2 bases and J lost 4; bases outside the gene matches: 7. The CDR3 has 15 residues. Germline V lookup: CDR1 MNHEY, CDR2 SVGAGI. The CDR3 spells CASSYALQGDYEQYF. The CDR3 nucleotides are TGTGCCAGCAGTTACGCCCTACAGGGGGATTACGAGCAGTACTTC.

As regards this clonotype: A junction boundary mismatches the germline segment, possibly from a read error. The V call is TRBV20-1, the J call TRBJ1-4, with a weak D call TRBD1 (5 bases). From germline, CDR1 is DFQATT and CDR2 SNEGSKA (reference sequence). This CDR3 is 15 amino acids long. This CDR3 is CSVRQTLATNEKLFF. DNA for the CDR3: TGCAGTGTTAGACAGACCCTTGCAACTAATGAAAAACTGTTTTTT.

The rearrangement joins TRBV12-3 or TRBV12-4 to TRBJ2-3; the D is unclear. CDR3 length: 13 residues. The V and J ends lost 3 bases and 2 bases respectively, with 6 bases between them. The CDR3 nucleotides read TGTGCCAGCAGTTTGTATAACACAGATACGCAGTATTTT. It specifies CASSLYNTDTQYF.

The V gene is TRBV6-5, the J gene TRBJ2-3, with 11 bases matching TRBD2. From germline, CDR1 is MNHEY and CDR2 SVGAGI. The junction had 6 bases not matched to a gene; V was cut back by 2 bases and J by 5 bases. CDR3 length: 16 amino acids. The CDR3 DNA reads TGTGCCAGCAGTTACAGTAGCGGGGGGGCCAGAGATACGCAGTATTTT. This translates into CASSYSSGGARDTQYF.

In its sample, this clonotype was seen many times. The chain joins TRBV7-2 to TRBJ1-1, with TRBD1 matching over 7 bases. In germline, CDR1 is SGHTA, CDR2 FQGNSA. V lost 4 bases and J lost 8; bases outside the gene matches: 4. This CDR3 region has 12 residues. In nucleotides, the CDR3 is TGTGCCAGCAGCTCGACAGGGAGGGAAGCTTTCTTT. Translating gives CASSSTGREAFF.

This chain connects TRBV29-1 to TRBJ2-1; TRBD1 agrees at 10 bases. The CDR3 loop spans 16 amino acids. J lost 3 bases, V lost 4 bases, and 9 bases had no gene match. Germline-derived CDR1 and CDR2 are SQVTM and ANQGSEA. This chain's CDR3 is CSVGAQGTGDYNEQFF. CDR3 sequence (DNA): TGCAGCGTTGGGGCCCAAGGGACAGGGGACTACAATGAGCAGTTCTTC.

This clonotype has only a few counts. The chain recombines TRBV11-2 with TRBJ2-5; perhaps TRBD2 as D (5 bases). The CDR3 length is 15 residues. Germline V gene sequence: CDR1 SGHAT, CDR2 FQNNGV. Trimming removed 5 bases at V and 2 bases at J, with 15 bases between. The CDR3 sequence: CASSALGDSQETQYF. DNA of the CDR3: TGTGCCAGCAGCGCCCTCGGGGATTCGCAAGAGACCCAGTACTTC.

The table lists this clonotype with many counts. V usage is TRBV25-1 and J usage is TRBJ1-1; the D gene is possibly TRBD1 (5 bases). Germline V gives CDR1 MGHDK, CDR2 SYGVNS. The CDR3 extends over 11 amino acids. V was cut by 8 bases and J by 4 bases, with 8 bases left in between. CDR3 coding DNA: TGTGCCAGCCGAAGGGGCACTGAAGCTTTCTTT. The encoded protein is CASRRGTEAFF.